These 8 T cell receptor beta chains were all obtained from the same sample, sequenced in a study of blood T cell repertoires in COVID-19. Repertoires were generated with immunoSEQ multiplex PCR, while TCRdb's copy carries only in-frame clones and drops some. Among fewer than 200,000 clones listed, around 85% were seen once. Sequencing used peripheral blood. These receptors all come from a man between 60 and 75 years old who had recovered from COVID-19.

This clone was detected once. The chain carries TRBV5-4 and TRBJ2-1; 8 nucleotides agree with TRBD2. With V trimmed by 3 bases and J by 4 bases, 6 bases remained unmatched. The CDR3 contains 15 residues. Germline V CDR1 and CDR2: SGHNT, YYREEE (reference sequence). CDR3 sequence reads: CASSWSRGGYNEQFF. CDR3 bases: TGTGCCAGCAGCTGGTCTCGGGGGGGGTACAATGAGCAGTTCTTC.

The chain joins TRBV5-1 to TRBJ2-2, with 11 bases matching TRBD1. The CDR3 runs 16 residues. CDR1 is SGHRS, CDR2 YFSETQ, per germline. With V trimmed by 3 bases and J by 6 bases, 7 bases remained unmatched. CDR3 nucleotide sequence: TGCGCCAGCAGCTGGAACCGGGACAGGGGGGCCGGGGAGCTGTTTTTT. Its protein is CASSWNRDRGAGELFF.

The V call is TRBV30, the J call TRBJ1-3; D not resolved. Germline V gene data show CDR1 as GTSNPN and CDR2 as SVGIG (reference sequence). The CDR3 loop spans 12 amino acids. V was trimmed by 1 base and J by 7 bases, leaving 8 bases between them. The CDR3 region has the DNA TGTGCCTGGAGTGGAACGGGGAACACCATATATTTT. Protein: CAWSGTGNTIYF.

The chain carries TRBV2 and TRBJ2-1; D remains ambiguous. The germline gives CDR1 SNHLY, CDR2 FYNNEI. V shed 8 bases and J shed 10 bases, with 9 bases lying between them. This CDR3 has 10 residues. CDR3 region: CASELREQFF. CDR3 DNA sequence: TGTGCCAGCGAGTTACGGGAGCAGTTCTTC.

The rearrangement uses TRBV18 and TRBJ2-1, with 14 bases lining up with TRBD2. CDR3 length: 16 residues. Germline V gene lookup returns CDR1 KGHSH and CDR2 LQKENI. V lost 4 bases and J lost 6; bases outside the gene matches: 5. CDR3 residues: CASSRSTSGGANEQFF. The CDR3 nucleotides are TGTGCCAGCTCACGGTCGACTAGCGGGGGGGCCAATGAGCAGTTCTTC. The variable domain in full, completed from reference TRBV18 and TRBJ2-1, reads NAGVMQNPRHLVRRRGQEARLRCSPMKGHSHVYWYRQLPEEGLKFMVYLQKENIIDESGMPKERFSAEFPKEGPSILRIQQVVRGDSAAYFCASSRSTSGGANEQFFGPGTRLTVL.

The V call is TRBV7-3, the J call TRBJ2-3; tentative D call: TRBD2 (6 bases). CDR1 is SGHTA, CDR2 FQGTGA, per germline. With 5 bases removed from V and 3 bases from J, the gap between germline ends came to 18 bases. The CDR3 spans 16 residues. The CDR3 DNA sequence: TGTGCCAGCAGCCTAGGGTCTAGCCGGGGGACAGATACGCAGTATTTT. Its protein product is CASSLGSSRGTDTQYF.

In its sample, this clone was seen a few times. The gene calls are TRBV5-1 and TRBJ1-4; 11 positions match TRBD1. V dropped 4 bases and J dropped 7; count of bases not matched to a gene: 3. This CDR3 region has 14 residues. Germline loops: CDR1 SGHRS, CDR2 YFSETQ. The CDR3 loop reads CASSDGTGGEKLFF. CDR3 coding DNA: TGCGCCAGCAGCGATGGGACAGGGGGTGAAAAACTGTTTTTT.

The chain carries TRBV6-5 and TRBJ2-7, with D tentatively TRBD2 (5 bases). V was cut by 1 base and J by 8 bases, with 12 bases left in between. Germline assignment: CDR1 MNHEY and CDR2 SVGAGI. The CDR3 has 13 amino acids. CDR3 bases: TGTGCCAGCAGTTACTGGGCTATCGGGAAGCAGTACTTC. Translated, it gives CASSYWAIGKQYF.